Listed here are 28 T cell receptor beta chains from one sample, sequenced in a study of control samples from healthy donors and cancer patients. Generated by immunoSEQ multiplex PCR, the TCRdb table keeps only in-frame clones and is missing some. The sample comprises about 150,000 clones, approximately 92% of which are singletons, and about 2.1% rests with the top ten. Sequencing was done on a sample of blood. These receptors came from a woman aged 40-49 years in good health.

The chain uses TRBV11-2 and TRBJ2-3; D may be TRBD2 (5 bases). The CDR3 is 11 amino acids. Trimming took off 7 bases at V and 8 bases at J, with 10 bases between the two ends. The germline gives CDR1 SGHAT, CDR2 FQNNGV. CDR3 DNA sequence: TGTGCCAGCACCATTGAGGGTACGCAGTATTTT. Protein: CASTIEGTQYF.

The V and J genes are TRBV18 and TRBJ1-4; 8 bases map to TRBD1. The CDR3 covers 15 residues. From germline, CDR1 is KGHSH and CDR2 LQKENI. Trimming took 4 bases from V and 7 from J; bases not matched to a gene: 8. CDR3 coding DNA: TGTGCCAGCTCACAAAACACAGGGGGAGGTGAAAAACTGTTTTTT. It codes for CASSQNTGGGEKLFF.

The rearrangement links TRBV3-1 (or the pseudogene TRBV3-2) to TRBJ2-5, with 10 bases lining up with TRBD2. This CDR3 is built from 17 residues. Per germline, CDR1 LGHDT and CDR2 YNNKEL (reference sequence). With 2 bases clipped from V and 1 base from J, the junction kept 7 bases outside the gene matches. Written as DNA, the CDR3 is TGTGCCAGCAGCCAATCCTTCCTAGCGGGGGCCCAAGAGACCCAGTACTTC. Its translation is CASSQSFLAGAQETQYF.

This clone was found once. The rearrangement uses TRBV27 and TRBJ1-2; D gene unclear. The length of the CDR3 is 13 residues. Germline loops: CDR1 MNHEY, CDR2 SMNVEV (reference sequence). Trimming shortened V by 6 bases and J by 4 bases, and 12 bases separated the two germline ends. The chain's CDR3 is CASRLGLGYGYTF. Here the CDR3 DNA reads TGTGCCAGCAGATTGGGCTTAGGCTATGGCTACACCTTC.

The V and J genes are TRBV2 and TRBJ2-3; 7 bases align to TRBD1. Germline CDR1 reads SNHLY; CDR2 reads FYNNEI. With V trimmed by 6 bases and J by 5 bases, 14 bases remained unmatched. The CDR3 has 16 amino acids. The CDR3: CASSPRGDRVGDTQYF. The CDR3 DNA reads as TGTGCCAGCAGCCCCCGTGGCGACAGGGTGGGAGATACGCAGTATTTT.

The J gene is TRBJ1-2, the V gene TRBV27; the D gene is possibly TRBD1 (5 bases). From germline, CDR1 is MNHEY and CDR2 SMNVEV (reference sequence). The length of the CDR3 is 13 residues. Trimming took off 3 bases at V and 8 bases at J, with 13 bases between the two ends. The CDR3, as DNA: TGTGCCAGCAGTTTGGACCGGGGCAGCGGCTACACCTTC. Amino acid sequence: CASSLDRGSGYTF.

This chain uses TRBV3-1 (or the pseudogene TRBV3-2) with TRBJ2-7; TRBD2 agrees at 8 bases. This CDR3 has 14 residues. J was trimmed by 4 bases and V by 2 bases; bases with no gene match: 4. Germline CDR1 LGHDT, CDR2 YNNKEL (reference sequence). The CDR3 loop is CASSQNRGGYEQYF. DNA of the CDR3: TGTGCCAGCAGCCAAAACCGGGGGGGATACGAGCAGTACTTC.

The chain uses TRBV5-1 and TRBJ2-1, with a tentative D call TRBD1 (6 bases). CDR1 and CDR2 (germline): SGHRS, YFSETQ. This CDR3 region has 14 residues. V lost 2 bases and J lost 4, with 10 bases in between. CDR3 in DNA: TGCGCCAGCAGCTTTGACAGGCCGTACAATGAGCAGTTCTTC. Translated, it gives CASSFDRPYNEQFF.

The J gene is TRBJ1-6, the V gene TRBV7-2; D ambiguous. Germline V gene data show CDR1 as SGHTA and CDR2 as FQGNSA. The ends were cut back, 4 bases at V and 6 bases at J, with 13 bases in the middle. CDR3 length: 15 residues. For the CDR3, the DNA is TGTGCCAGCAGCTATCAGTGGGGTGGTAATTCACCCCTCCACTTT. This translates into CASSYQWGGNSPLHF.

The chain recombines TRBV2 with TRBJ1-2; TRBD1 aligns across 7 bases. CDR1 is SNHLY, CDR2 FYNNEI, per germline. The ends lost 4 bases at V and 3 bases at J; junction bases unmatched: 2. This CDR3 spans 13 amino acids. The CDR3 is CASSGGQDYGYTF. CDR3 in DNA: TGTGCCAGCAGTGGAGGACAGGACTATGGCTACACCTTC. Full variable domain (outside the CDR3, taken from reference TRBV2 and TRBJ1-2): EPEVTQTPSHQVTQMGQEVILRCVPISNHLYFYWYRQILGQKVEFLVSFYNNEISEKSEIFDDQFSVERPDGSNFTLKIRSTKLEDSAMYFCASSGGQDYGYTFGSGTRLTVV.

The chain is built from TRBV3-1 (or the pseudogene TRBV3-2) and TRBJ1-1; D is possibly TRBD1 (6 bases). The CDR3 sequence is 14 residues long. Trimming took off 2 bases at V and 1 base at J, with 8 bases between the two ends. Germline V lookup: CDR1 LGHDT, CDR2 YNNKEL (reference sequence). In DNA form, the CDR3 reads TGTGCCAGCAGCCAACGGGGGGCGAACACTGAAGCTTTCTTT. Translation gives CASSQRGANTEAFF.

The rearrangement links TRBV6-5 to TRBJ1-5; D remains ambiguous. The CDR3 spans 13 residues. V lost 4 bases, J lost 3 bases, and 7 bases lay in between. Germline-derived CDR1 and CDR2 are MNHEY and SVGAGI. The CDR3 loop is CASSSGVNQPQHF. The CDR3 DNA reads as TGTGCCAGCAGTTCCGGGGTCAATCAGCCCCAGCATTTT.

The chain couples TRBV5-4 to TRBJ1-2; D is ambiguous. CDR1 is SGHNT, CDR2 YYREEE, per germline (reference sequence). V was shortened by 3 bases and J by 4 bases, with 7 bases between the two germline ends. The CDR3 spans 12 residues. DNA of the CDR3: TGTGCCAGCAGCTCGCCGGCCTATGGCTACACCTTC. This translates into CASSSPAYGYTF.

The rearrangement joins TRBV6-1 to TRBJ1-3; D ambiguous. The V gene's germline CDR1 is MNHNS and CDR2 SASEGT. Trimming left V 0 bases short and J 3 bases short, with 6 bases between. The CDR3 contains 14 residues. The CDR3 DNA follows: TGTGCCAGCAGTGAAGCGCTTCGTGGAAACACCATATATTTT. Encoded protein: CASSEALRGNTIYF.

The table lists this clone with a few counts. V is TRBV10-2 and J is TRBJ1-2, with D possibly matching TRBD1 (5 bases). V lost 0 bases and J 4 bases, leaving 6 bases between the germline ends. CDR1 and CDR2 (germline): WSHSY, SAAADI. The CDR3 has 13 amino acids. The CDR3 DNA is TGCGCCAGCAGTGAGTCAGGGGTCTATGGCTACACCTTC. The encoded protein is CASSESGVYGYTF.

As concerns this clone: The same CDR3 can be traced to other DNA sequences in this sample. The chain has TRBV7-9 and TRBJ1-1; maybe TRBD1 (6 bases). Per germline, CDR1 SEHNR and CDR2 FQNEAQ (reference sequence). The CDR3 totals 14 residues. Trimming took 0 bases from V and 1 from J, leaving 6 bases between them. CDR3 sequence: CASSLAGGNTEAFF. Written as DNA, the CDR3 is TGTGCCAGCAGCTTAGCAGGGGGGAACACTGAAGCTTTCTTT. The entire variable domain, with the rest obtained from reference TRBV7-9 and TRBJ1-1, is as follows: DTGVSQNPRHKITKRGQNVTFRCDPISEHNRLYWYRQTLGQGPEFLTYFQNEAQLEKSRLLSDRFSAERPKGSFSTLEIQRTEQGDSAMYLCASSLAGGNTEAFFGQGTRLTVV.

The count of this clone is one. The chain is built from TRBV7-9 and TRBJ1-1; a weak D match, TRBD1 (5 bases). CDR3 length: 14 residues. CDR1 and CDR2 (germline): SEHNR, FQNEAQ (reference sequence). V was cut by 4 bases and J by 4 bases, with 13 bases left in between. This CDR3 is CASSSGLRVTEAFF. The CDR3 nucleotides are TGTGCCAGCAGCTCGGGACTCCGGGTCACTGAAGCTTTCTTT.

This clone was observed a handful of times. The chain couples TRBV5-1 to TRBJ2-7; a weak D match, TRBD1 (5 bases). Trimming left V 4 bases short and J 6 bases short, with 17 bases between. The CDR3 runs to 14 residues. Germline-derived CDR1 and CDR2 are SGHRS and YFSETQ. The CDR3, as DNA: TGCGCCAGCAGCCCCGTGCGCAGGGCGAGCGAGCAGTACTTC. Protein product: CASSPVRRASEQYF.

The chain is built from TRBV28 and TRBJ1-2; the D gene is possibly TRBD1 (5 bases). Germline CDR1 is MDHEN and CDR2 is SYDVKM. The CDR3 loop spans 17 amino acids. V lost 8 bases and J lost 1, with 23 bases in between. CDR3 coding DNA: TGTGCCAGCCTCACGTGGGACCCCCGAGGGCTTAACTATGGCTACACCTTC. Amino acids: CASLTWDPRGLNYGYTF.

The chain couples TRBV27 to TRBJ1-5, with 9 bases lining up with TRBD1. The CDR3 spans 15 residues. The germline gives CDR1 MNHEY, CDR2 SMNVEV (reference sequence). Germline trimming cut 6 bases from V and 1 base from J; bases unmatched to any gene: 4. The CDR3: CASSHRGQSNQPQHF. CDR3 bases: TGTGCCAGCAGCCACAGGGGGCAAAGCAATCAGCCCCAGCATTTT.

The rearrangement joins TRBV6-2 or TRBV6-3 to TRBJ2-7; 7 nucleotides match TRBD1. This CDR3 has 14 amino acids. V lost 2 bases to trimming and J lost 6 bases; unmatched junction nucleotides: 7. Per germline, CDR1 MNHEY and CDR2 SVGEGT. The CDR3 DNA is TGTGCCAGCAGTTACATGACAGGGTTTGGCGAGCAGTACTTC. Encoded protein: CASSYMTGFGEQYF.

This chain uses TRBV19 with TRBJ2-1; 8 positions agree with TRBD2. The germline V gene encodes CDR1 LNHDA and CDR2 SQIVND (reference sequence). V was clipped by 9 bases and J by 0 bases; unmatched bases: 7. This CDR3 region has 15 residues. CDR3 amino acids: CASTGGGSSYNEQFF. For the CDR3, the DNA is TGTGCCAGCACGGGAGGGGGTAGCTCCTACAATGAGCAGTTCTTC.

The rearrangement links TRBV14 to TRBJ2-7; TRBD2 might be the D (5 bases). Trimming left V 5 bases short and J 9 bases short, with 17 bases between. The germline V gene has CDR1 SGHDN and CDR2 FVKESK. CDR3 length equals 13 residues. This CDR3 reads CASSVQATGGQYF. As DNA, the CDR3 is TGTGCCAGCAGCGTCCAGGCCACCGGAGGGCAGTACTTC.

Here the CDR3 DNA reads TGCGCCAGCAGCCAGAAACCTACACAAATCCGGGACTTTGACACAGATACGCAGTATTTT. Amino acid sequence: CASSQKPTQIRDFDTDTQYF. The rearrangement uses TRBV5-1 and TRBJ2-3; TRBD2 is a possible D gene (6 bases). Germline V gene lookup returns CDR1 SGHRS and CDR2 YFSETQ. The CDR3 covers 20 residues. Trimming shortened V by 4 bases and J by 2 bases, and 29 bases separated the two germline ends.

DNA of the CDR3: TGTGCCAGCAGTGAGGAGGGGGGTCAGCCCCAGCATTTT. This sequence encodes CASSEEGGQPQHF. The chain is built from TRBV6-1 and TRBJ1-5, with D maybe TRBD1 (6 bases). The CDR3 has 13 amino acids. V lost 3 bases, J lost 6 bases, and 9 bases lay in between. Germline CDR1 and CDR2: MNHNS and SASEGT.

The genes are TRBV5-4 and TRBJ2-2; TRBD2 agrees at 8 bases. The CDR3 sequence is 15 residues long. In germline, CDR1 is SGHNT, CDR2 YYREEE (reference sequence). J was trimmed by 4 bases and V by 0 bases; bases with no gene match: 2. CDR3 coding DNA: TGTGCCAGCAGCTTGGAGCGGGGGCGCACCGGGGAGCTGTTTTTT. Residues: CASSLERGRTGELFF.

This clone was detected a few times. J is TRBJ2-7 and V is TRBV19; D is unclear. This CDR3 is 14 amino acids long. V lost 3 bases, J lost 2 bases, and 11 bases lay in between. CDR1 LNHDA and CDR2 SQIVND come from the germline V gene (reference sequence). CDR3 in amino acids: CASSIGPLAYEQYF. Written as DNA, the CDR3 is TGTGCCAGTAGTATTGGCCCTCTGGCCTACGAGCAGTACTTC.

This chain links TRBV6-5 with TRBJ2-5; 7 bases agree with TRBD1. This CDR3 has 14 amino acids. V trimming: 5 bases; J trimming: 4 bases; junction bases outside the gene matches: 7. The V gene's germline CDR1 is MNHEY and CDR2 SVGAGI. The CDR3 region has the DNA TGTGCCAGCAGTACCGGGACAGCAAGAGAGACCCAGTACTTC. It is translated as CASSTGTARETQYF.